This T cell receptor beta chain was identified in a study of Graves' ophthalmopathy and Graves' hyperthyroidism. Excluded: other autoimmune disease, uncontrolled infection, pregnancy or lactation. Using RNA transcripts, the TCR beta CDR3 regions were amplified. Investigators did first-round RT-PCR with HTBI primers, then second-round multiplex PCR. TCRdb independently ran MiXCR on the multiplex PCR reads; one entry per CDR3 protein. The table shows roughly 300,000 distinct CDR3 sequences, with 17% occurring only once. V was shortened by 8 bases and J by 10 bases, with 18 bases between the two germline ends. This CDR3 has 13 amino acids. Looked up from germline, CDR1 is GTSNPN and CDR2 is SVGIG (reference sequence). This clonotype was observed many times.

This TCR was sampled from an adult man with Graves' ophthalmopathy. Material for sequencing was peripheral blood. The chain couples TRBV30 to TRBJ1-6; TRBD1 might be the D (6 bases). The CDR3 DNA follows: TGTGCCGGAGGACCAGGGGAGCTGTCACCCCTCCACTTT. Translation: CAGGPGELSPLHF.